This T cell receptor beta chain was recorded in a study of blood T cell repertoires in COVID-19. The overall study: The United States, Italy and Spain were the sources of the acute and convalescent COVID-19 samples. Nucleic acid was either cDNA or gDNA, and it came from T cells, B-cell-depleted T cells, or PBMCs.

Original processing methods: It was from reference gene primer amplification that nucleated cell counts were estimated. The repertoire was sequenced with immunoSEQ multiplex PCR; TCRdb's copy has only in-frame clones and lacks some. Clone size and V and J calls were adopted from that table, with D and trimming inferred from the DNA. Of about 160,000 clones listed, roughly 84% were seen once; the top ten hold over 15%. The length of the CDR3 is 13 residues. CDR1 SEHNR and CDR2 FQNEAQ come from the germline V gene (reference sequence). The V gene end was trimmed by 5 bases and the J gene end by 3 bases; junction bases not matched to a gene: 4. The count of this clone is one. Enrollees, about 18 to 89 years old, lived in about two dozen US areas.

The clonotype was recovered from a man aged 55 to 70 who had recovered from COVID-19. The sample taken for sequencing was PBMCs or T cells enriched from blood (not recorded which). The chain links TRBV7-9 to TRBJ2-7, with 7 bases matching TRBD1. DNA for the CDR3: TGTGCCAGCAGCGATGGGACAGTCTACGAGCAGTACTTC. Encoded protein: CASSDGTVYEQYF.